This entry lists 22 T cell receptor beta chains sequenced from one sample in a study of cytomegalovirus exposure and HLA in healthy donors. Use of 60 Vbeta and 13 Jbeta primers characterized the PCR. Sequenced by immunoSEQ multiplex PCR; TCRdb stores in-frame clones only, minus some. The sample table includes more than 100,000 clones. The sample consisted of PBMCs. Every receptor here comes from a man between 35 and 55 years old in good health and CMV-seronegative.

The gene calls are TRBV5-6 and TRBJ2-7; 9 bases match TRBD1. V shed 0 bases and J 5 bases; nucleotides not matched to a gene: 9. The CDR3 has 16 amino acids. In germline, CDR1 is SGHDT, CDR2 YYEEEE. The CDR3 is CASSLDSGQGSNEQYF. CDR3 in DNA: TGTGCCAGCAGCTTGGATTCGGGACAGGGATCAAACGAGCAGTACTTC.

The J gene is TRBJ2-7, the V gene TRBV5-1, with 9 nucleotides matching TRBD1. CDR3 length equals 14 residues. V was clipped by 0 bases and J by 3 bases; unmatched bases: 1. The germline CDR1 and CDR2 sequences are SGHRS and YFSETQ. CDR3 in DNA: TGCGCCAGCAGCTTGGGGGGACAGGGCTACGAGCAGTACTTC. As protein: CASSLGGQGYEQYF.

The chain employs TRBV18 and TRBJ2-1, with D possibly TRBD2 on 6 matching bases. Germline CDR1 and CDR2: KGHSH and LQKENI. V lost 3 bases and J 7 bases, leaving 19 bases between the germline ends. This CDR3 spans 16 amino acids. The CDR3 region has the DNA TGTGCCAGCTCACCCCGATCGGGAGTTTCAGGGAATGAGCAGTTCTTC. It is translated as CASSPRSGVSGNEQFF.

To note about this clone: Other DNA sequences in the same sample also yield this CDR3. The V and J genes are TRBV29-1 and TRBJ2-2; D is unclear. From germline, CDR1 is SQVTM and CDR2 ANQGSEA. The CDR3 loop spans 14 amino acids. Deletions cut 3 bases from V and 1 base from J, with 9 bases between. CDR3 residues: CSVDFSGNTGELFF. In nucleotides, the CDR3 is TGCAGCGTTGACTTCTCAGGGAACACCGGGGAGCTGTTTTTT.

The chain recombines TRBV9 with TRBJ2-2; no reliable D call. Trimming cost V 6 bases and J 2 bases, with 5 bases left between them. From germline, CDR1 is SGDLS and CDR2 YYNGEE. This CDR3 is built from 12 residues. The CDR3: CASNYNTGELFF. Here the CDR3 DNA reads TGTGCCAGCAACTACAACACCGGGGAGCTGTTTTTT.

The CDR3, as DNA: TGTGCCAGCAGCTTAAAAGGCGGACAGGGGTCGAATCAGCCCCAGCATTTT. Amino acid sequence: CASSLKGGQGSNQPQHF. This chain links TRBV7-2 with TRBJ1-5; TRBD1 agrees at 9 bases. Germline V gene sequence: CDR1 SGHTA, CDR2 FQGNSA. Unmatched junction bases numbered 9, after V lost 2 bases and J lost 4 bases. There are 17 residues in the CDR3.

V is TRBV30 and J is TRBJ2-5; a possible D gene is TRBD1 (6 bases). The J call may be in error: the DNA end matches TRBJ2-7 better. The CDR3 runs 12 residues. CDR1 and CDR2 from the germline V gene are GTSNPN and SVGIG (reference sequence). CDR3: CAWIQGPNEQYF. The CDR3 DNA sequence: TGTGCCTGGATCCAGGGGCCCAACGAGCAGTACTTC.

The chain uses TRBV7-2 and TRBJ2-7, with TRBD1 as a possible D gene (5 bases). Germline V CDR1 and CDR2: SGHTA, FQGNSA. The CDR3 spans 14 residues. The V end lost 5 bases, the J end lost 0 bases, and 11 bases lay between the germline ends. CDR3 DNA: TGTGCCAGCAGCATGGACAAACTCTCCTACGAGCAGTACTTC. Translating gives CASSMDKLSYEQYF.

The chain couples TRBV7-9 to TRBJ2-1; the match to TRBD2 covers 9 bases. CDR1 SEHNR and CDR2 FQNEAQ come from the germline V gene (reference sequence). The length of the CDR3 is 16 residues. V gave up 4 bases and J gave up 5 bases; unmatched junction bases: 9. CDR3 residues: CASSWPGLAHNNEQFF. CDR3 coding DNA: TGTGCCAGCAGCTGGCCCGGACTAGCGCATAACAATGAGCAGTTCTTC.

The chain has TRBV5-1 and TRBJ2-7, with TRBD1 identical over 10 bases. Trimming at V came to 4 bases and at J to 3 bases, leaving 4 bases not matched to a gene. The CDR3 totals 14 residues. CDR1 and CDR2 (germline): SGHRS, YFSETQ. The CDR3: CASSLRDRGYEQYF. CDR3 DNA: TGCGCCAGCAGCCTAAGGGACAGGGGCTACGAGCAGTACTTC. Full variable domain (rest looked up from reference TRBV5-1 and TRBJ2-7): KAGVTQTPRYLIKTRGQQVTLSCSPISGHRSVSWYQQTPGQGLQFLFEYFSETQRNKGNFPGRFSGRQFSNSRSEMNVSTLELGDSALYLCASSLRDRGYEQYFGPGTRLTVT.

V and J are TRBV28 and TRBJ2-7; 7 bases are shared with TRBD1. Unmatched junction bases numbered 7, after V lost 6 bases and J lost 5 bases. Looked up from germline, CDR1 is MDHEN and CDR2 is SYDVKM. The CDR3 extends over 13 amino acids. The chain's CDR3 is CASSREQGNEQYF. CDR3 nucleotides: TGTGCCAGCAGCCGTGAACAGGGGAACGAGCAGTACTTC.

The gene calls are TRBV10-1 and TRBJ2-3; 10 bases are shared with TRBD2. V lost 5 bases to trimming and J lost 7 bases; unmatched junction nucleotides: 6. Germline values: CDR1 WNHNN, CDR2 SYGVQD (reference sequence). This CDR3 region has 14 residues. CDR3 sequence (DNA): TGCGCCAGCAGTCTAGCGGGGGCCCTTAATACGCAGTATTTT. This encodes CASSLAGALNTQYF.

The chain uses TRBV18 and TRBJ2-2; 11 bases are shared with TRBD2. The CDR3 runs to 16 residues. The V and J ends lost 6 bases and 4 bases, in that order; junction bases with no gene match: 7. Germline CDR1 and CDR2: KGHSH and LQKENI. CDR3 bases: TGTGCCAGCTCTCCCGGACTAGCGGGCCCCACCGGGGAGCTGTTTTTT. It is translated as CASSPGLAGPTGELFF.

The J gene is TRBJ2-2, the V gene TRBV5-1; 7 positions agree with TRBD2. The J segment lost 4 bases and the V segment lost 0 bases, leaving 3 bases of the junction unmatched. Germline CDR1 reads SGHRS; CDR2 reads YFSETQ. This CDR3 has 15 amino acids. The CDR3 DNA follows: TGCGCCAGCAGCTTGGTTGCGGGAGCCACCGGGGAGCTGTTTTTT. Translated, it gives CASSLVAGATGELFF.

The V call is TRBV6-5, the J call TRBJ2-7; D is perhaps TRBD1 (6 bases). CDR3 size: 13 residues. Germline V gene sequence: CDR1 MNHEY, CDR2 SVGAGI. V lost 5 bases and J lost 2, with 10 bases in between. The CDR3 DNA follows: TGTGCCAGCAGTACAGGGAACGCCTACGAGCAGTACTTC. This translates into CASSTGNAYEQYF.

V usage is TRBV7-2 and J usage is TRBJ1-1; D uncertain. V was trimmed by 0 bases and J by 8 bases, leaving 13 bases between them. The CDR3 is 14 residues long. Germline assignment: CDR1 SGHTA and CDR2 FQGNSA. The CDR3 is CASSLAETLGEAFF. The CDR3, as DNA: TGTGCCAGCAGCTTAGCGGAGACCTTAGGCGAAGCTTTCTTT.

The rearrangement uses TRBV19 and TRBJ1-5; 8 bases fit TRBD1. V trimming: 5 bases; J trimming: 1 base; junction bases outside the gene matches: 10. The length of the CDR3 is 17 residues. Germline CDR1 LNHDA, CDR2 SQIVND (reference sequence). This CDR3 reads CASSPLLRQGSNQPQHF. The CDR3 region has the DNA TGTGCCAGTAGTCCGCTTCTCCGACAGGGGAGCAATCAGCCCCAGCATTTT.

This chain uses TRBV5-4 with TRBJ1-2; a weak D match, TRBD1 (5 bases). This CDR3 has 14 residues. V was pared by 0 bases and J by 2 bases, with 8 bases between. Germline V gene data show CDR1 as SGHNT and CDR2 as YYREEE (reference sequence). As DNA, the CDR3 is TGTGCCAGCAGCTTGGGGGGCCGAAACTATGGCTACACCTTC. Protein product: CASSLGGRNYGYTF.

This chain connects TRBV10-1 to TRBJ2-7; 7 bases align to TRBD1. This CDR3 comprises 13 residues. The junction had 2 bases not matched to a gene; V was cut back by 5 bases and J by 1 base. CDR1 WNHNN and CDR2 SYGVQD come from the germline V gene (reference sequence). The CDR3 reads CASSMGQSYEQYF. The CDR3, as DNA: TGCGCCAGCAGTATGGGACAGTCCTACGAGCAGTACTTC.

This sequence joins TRBV10-1 and TRBJ2-1; D possibly corresponds to TRBD1 (5 bases). The germline CDR1 and CDR2 sequences are WNHNN and SYGVQD (reference sequence). Trimming removed 8 bases from V and 2 bases from J, with 10 bases in between. The length of the CDR3 is 13 residues. CDR3 nucleotides: TGCGCCAGCGGAGAGACAGCCTACAATGAGCAGTTCTTC. This encodes CASGETAYNEQFF.

Here the CDR3 reads CAWSGGQGINEKLFF. CDR3 coding DNA: TGTGCCTGGAGCGGGGGACAGGGGATTAATGAAAAACTGTTTTTT. The chain has TRBV30 and TRBJ1-4; 10 bases agree with TRBD1. The CDR3 is 15 amino acids. Germline V gives CDR1 GTSNPN, CDR2 SVGIG (reference sequence). J was trimmed by 4 bases and V by 3 bases; bases with no gene match: 5.

The chain joins TRBV18 to TRBJ1-1, with D perhaps TRBD1 (6 bases). Trimming left V 3 bases short and J 2 bases short, with 10 bases between. Per the germline V gene, CDR1 is KGHSH and CDR2 is LQKENI. The CDR3 contains 14 residues. The CDR3 sequence is CASSPTGQNTEAFF. In nucleotides, the CDR3 is TGTGCCAGCTCACCTACAGGGCAAAACACTGAAGCTTTCTTT.